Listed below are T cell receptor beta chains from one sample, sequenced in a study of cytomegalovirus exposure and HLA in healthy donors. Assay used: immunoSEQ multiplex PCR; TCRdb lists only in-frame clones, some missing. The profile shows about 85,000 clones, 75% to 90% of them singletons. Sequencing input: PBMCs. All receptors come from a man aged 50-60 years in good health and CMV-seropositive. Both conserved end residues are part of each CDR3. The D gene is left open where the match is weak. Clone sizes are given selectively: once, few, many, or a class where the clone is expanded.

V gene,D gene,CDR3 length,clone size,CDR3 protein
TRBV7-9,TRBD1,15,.,CASSWGTGLSYGYTF
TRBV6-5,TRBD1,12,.,CASSQTGYGYTF
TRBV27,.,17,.,CASSLRLRGSGANVLTF
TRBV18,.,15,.,CASSPPSDGRTEAFF
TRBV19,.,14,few,CASSIWEGDQPQHF
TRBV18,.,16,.,CASSPPSEAPVYTQYF
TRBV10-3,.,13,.,CAVRDSLTDTQYF
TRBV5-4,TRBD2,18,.,CASSFQSGRAYRIYEQYF
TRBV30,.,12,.,CAWSFTGYGYTF
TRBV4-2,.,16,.,CASSQSGASGHNEQFF
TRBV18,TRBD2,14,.,CASSQAGHTDTQYF
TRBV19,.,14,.,CASSIERTTDTQYF
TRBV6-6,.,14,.,CASSRQARNSPLHF
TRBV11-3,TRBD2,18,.,CASSLELTGTSGYNEQFF
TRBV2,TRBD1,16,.,CASKFGTGSQVFGAFF
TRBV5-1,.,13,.,CASSPELTGELFF
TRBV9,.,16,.,CASSVRDTNIGHEQYF
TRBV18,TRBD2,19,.,CASSPFTSGSLAAKNIQYF
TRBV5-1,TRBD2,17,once,CASSRPTPLGGAYEQYF
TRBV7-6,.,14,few,CASSLGLGSGVCTF
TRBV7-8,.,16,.,CASSLIRPSLYNEQFF
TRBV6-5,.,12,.,CASSRGSYGYTF
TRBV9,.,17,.,CASSVEVIQGAVTEAFF
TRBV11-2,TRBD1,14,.,CASSWRAGGYEQYF
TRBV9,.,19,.,CASSVGLGRSTPGANVLTF
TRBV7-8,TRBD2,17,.,CASSLVVSGRDTGELFF
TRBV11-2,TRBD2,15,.,CASSFGTSGSYEQYF
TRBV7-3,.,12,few,CASSLRESEQFF
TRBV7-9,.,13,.,CASSLSSVTEAFF
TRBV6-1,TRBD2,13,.,CASSFSGSYEQYF
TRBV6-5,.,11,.,CASVRGTEAFF
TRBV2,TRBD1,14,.,CASSQGTGGDPQHF
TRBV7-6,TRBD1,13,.,CASSPGQGYEQYF
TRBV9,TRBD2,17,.,CASSVGIAGELTDTQYF
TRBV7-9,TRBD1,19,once,CASSSRVGRGRSATGELFF
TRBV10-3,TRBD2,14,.,CAIRPGLGADEQYF
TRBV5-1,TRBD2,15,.,CASSLRTSGPLEQYF
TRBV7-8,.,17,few,CASSLVGNRESTDTQYF